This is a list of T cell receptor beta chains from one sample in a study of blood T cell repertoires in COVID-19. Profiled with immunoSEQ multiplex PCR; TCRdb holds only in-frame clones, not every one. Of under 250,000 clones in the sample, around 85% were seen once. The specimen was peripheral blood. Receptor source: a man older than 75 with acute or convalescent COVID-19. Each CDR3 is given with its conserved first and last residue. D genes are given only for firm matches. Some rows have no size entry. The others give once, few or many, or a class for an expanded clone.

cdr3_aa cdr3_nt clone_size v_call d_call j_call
CAWSAGYEQYF TGTGCCTGGAGTGCAGGATACGAGCAGTACTTC few TRBV30 - TRBJ2-7
CASSLRGRTDTQYF TGTGCCAGCAGCTTAAGGGGGAGAACAGATACGCAGTATTTT - TRBV7-2 - TRBJ2-3
CASSLNHRFSYNEQFF TGCGCCAGCAGCTTGAACCACAGGTTCTCCTACAATGAGCAGTTCTTC - TRBV5-1 - TRBJ2-1
CASSSPLRQGKADTQYF TGTGCCAGCAGTTCCCCCCTCCGACAGGGGAAGGCAGATACGCAGTATTTT - TRBV27 TRBD1 TRBJ2-3
CASSLPGLHNEQFF TGTGCCAGCAGCTTACCAGGGCTCCACAATGAGCAGTTCTTC - TRBV7-9 - TRBJ2-1
CASSEAFPPSGQPQHF TGTGCCAGCAGTGAAGCCTTCCCGCCTTCGGGACAGCCCCAGCATTTT - TRBV6-1 - TRBJ1-5
CASSLKLYSRPLGYTF TGTGCCAGCAGCTTAAAGCTATACAGTCGACCCCTCGGCTACACCTTC few TRBV5-6 - TRBJ1-2
CASSQEQNRNTGELFF TGCGCCAGCAGCCAAGAACAGAACAGGAACACCGGGGAGCTGTTTTTT - TRBV4-1 - TRBJ2-2
CATSDSPTGGSYEQYF TGTGCCACCAGTGATTCTCCGACAGGGGGCAGCTACGAGCAGTACTTC - TRBV24-1 TRBD1 TRBJ2-7
CASSLARGSNEKLFF TGTGCCAGCAGCTTAGCCCGGGGAAGTAATGAAAAACTGTTTTTT - TRBV7-8 - TRBJ1-4
CAWSVLTGELFF TGTGCCTGGAGTGTACTCACCGGGGAGCTGTTTTTT - TRBV30 - TRBJ2-2
CASSLETGTSHEQYF TGCGCCAGCAGCTTGGAAACAGGGACCTCCCACGAGCAGTACTTC - TRBV5-1 - TRBJ2-7
CASSGPGQSSYEQYF TGTGCCAGCAGTGGACCGGGACAGAGCTCCTACGAGCAGTACTTC - TRBV6-2/TRBV6-3 TRBD1 TRBJ2-7
CASSLRGNQPQHF TGTGCCAGCAGTTTACGAGGCAATCAGCCCCAGCATTTT few TRBV27 - TRBJ1-5
CASSFGQGAPSREKLFF TGTGCCAGCAGCTTTGGTCAGGGGGCACCAAGTCGAGAAAAACTGTTTTTT few TRBV5-5 TRBD1 TRBJ1-4
CASTHGGPNTEAFF TGTGCCAGTACTCATGGGGGCCCCAACACTGAAGCTTTCTTT - TRBV19 - TRBJ1-1
CASSPGQANSPLHF TGTGCCAGCAGCCCGGGACAGGCTAACTCACCCCTCCACTTT - TRBV7-9 TRBD1 TRBJ1-6
CASRTGGLGYGYTF TGTGCCAGCAGGACAGGGGGCCTGGGCTATGGCTACACCTTC - TRBV5-4 TRBD1 TRBJ1-2
CASSRSSGANVLTF TGTGCCAGCAGTCGGAGCTCTGGGGCCAACGTCCTGACTTTC - TRBV25-1 - TRBJ2-6
CAIKGGTVNQPQHF TGTGCCATCAAGGGGGGGACGGTGAATCAGCCCCAGCATTTT - TRBV6-6 - TRBJ1-5
CAIQGRRRQETQYF TGTGCCATCCAAGGGAGGAGGCGGCAAGAGACCCAGTACTTC - TRBV2 - TRBJ2-5
CASSLQGSHEQFF TGTGCCAGCAGCTTGCAAGGGAGCCATGAGCAGTTCTTC - TRBV11-2 - TRBJ2-1
CASRVRDSSYEQYF TGTGCCAGCAGAGTCAGGGACAGCTCCTACGAGCAGTACTTC - TRBV5-4 TRBD1 TRBJ2-7
CASSLARASGVYNEQFF TGTGCCAGCAGCTTAGCGAGGGCTAGCGGGGTTTACAATGAGCAGTTCTTC - TRBV7-9 TRBD2 TRBJ2-1
CASRADRVNTEAFF TGTGCCAGCAGGGCCGACAGGGTGAACACTGAAGCTTTCTTT - TRBV6-5 TRBD1 TRBJ1-1
CASSLVNYGYTF TGCGCCAGCAGCTTGGTAAACTATGGCTACACCTTC - TRBV5-1 - TRBJ1-2
CASSSGTGKYEQYF TGTGCCAGCAGCTCCGGGACAGGGAAGTACGAGCAGTACTTC - TRBV11-2 TRBD1 TRBJ2-7
CASSVGGTGASNEKLFF TGTGCCAGCAGTGTTGGAGGGACAGGGGCATCTAATGAAAAACTGTTTTTT - TRBV2 TRBD1 TRBJ1-4
CASSLVRAPSTDTQYF TGCGCCAGCAGCTTGGTCAGGGCCCCTAGCACAGATACGCAGTATTTT - TRBV5-1 - TRBJ2-3
CASSKRLAGIQETQYF TGTGCCAGTAGTAAGAGACTAGCGGGTATCCAAGAGACCCAGTACTTC once TRBV19 TRBD2 TRBJ2-5
CASSYSGEYSNQPQHF TGTGCCAGCAGTTACTCAGGGGAATATAGCAATCAGCCCCAGCATTTT - TRBV6-5 - TRBJ1-5
CASSQEGEGGVNYGYTF TGTGCCAGCAGCCAAGAAGGGGAAGGAGGGGTAAACTATGGCTACACCTTC - TRBV3-1/TRBV3-2 - TRBJ1-2
CASRGPNSPLHF TGTGCCAGCAGGGGGCCCAATTCACCCCTCCACTTT once TRBV6-5 - TRBJ1-6
CSVQGADGYTF TGCAGCGTACAAGGGGCTGATGGCTACACCTTC - TRBV29-1 - TRBJ1-2
CASTPPGVLGTDTQYF TGTGCCAGTACCCCTCCGGGGGTTCTGGGCACAGATACGCAGTATTTT few TRBV19 - TRBJ2-3
CASSSPGLAGKADTQYF TGTGCCAGCAGCTCCCCTGGACTAGCGGGAAAGGCAGATACGCAGTATTTT - TRBV7-2 TRBD2 TRBJ2-3
CASSRDRVDTIYF TGCGCCAGCAGCAGAGACAGGGTGGACACCATATATTTT - TRBV5-1 TRBD1 TRBJ1-3
CASSGRGQAEAFF TGTGCCAGCAGCGGTAGAGGGCAAGCTGAAGCTTTCTTT - TRBV5-6 - TRBJ1-1
CASRRGGWDTGELFF TGTGCCAGCAGGAGGGGAGGATGGGACACCGGGGAGCTGTTTTTT - TRBV2 - TRBJ2-2
CASSLPRGGASDTQYF TGTGCCAGCAGTTTACCGCGAGGGGGGGCCTCCGATACGCAGTATTTT - TRBV28 - TRBJ2-3
CASGGLAKNIQYF TGCGCCAGCGGGGGGTTAGCCAAAAACATTCAGTACTTC - TRBV10-2 - TRBJ2-4
CASSARGNTEAFF TGTGCCAGCAGTGCCCGGGGGAACACTGAAGCTTTCTTT - TRBV27 - TRBJ1-1
CAWSYQNSGNTIYF TGTGCCTGGAGCTACCAAAACTCTGGAAACACCATATATTTT few TRBV30 - TRBJ1-3
CASSGGNQPQHF TGCGCCAGCTCAGGGGGCAATCAGCCCCAGCATTTT - TRBV10-1 - TRBJ1-5
CASSAGAPDGYTF TGTGCCAGCAGCGCAGGGGCTCCGGATGGCTACACCTTC - TRBV25-1 - TRBJ1-2
CATSDFNPPGLAGAGWDAGELFF TGTGCCACCAGTGATTTTAATCCTCCTGGACTAGCGGGAGCGGGCTGGGACGCCGGGGAGCTGTTTTTT - TRBV24-1 TRBD2 TRBJ2-2
CASSERGTGLYEQYF TGTGCCAGCAGTGAGCGGGGGACAGGGTTATACGAGCAGTACTTC - TRBV2 TRBD1 TRBJ2-7
CASSPQSRAYNSPLHF TGTGCCAGCTCACCACAAAGCAGGGCCTATAATTCACCCCTCCACTTT - TRBV18 - TRBJ1-6
CASSRTEQGQSGGYTF TGTGCCAGCAGCCGCACAGAACAGGGGCAATCGGGGGGCTACACCTTC - TRBV7-9 TRBD1 TRBJ1-2
CASSSSGGTGELFF TGTGCCAGCAGTTCCAGCGGGGGGACCGGGGAGCTGTTTTTT - TRBV6-1 TRBD2 TRBJ2-2
CASGIGGQLAVNTGELFF TGTGCCAGCGGGATTGGCGGGCAACTAGCGGTGAACACCGGGGAGCTGTTTTTT - TRBV13 TRBD2 TRBJ2-2
CASSAWTDDSGNTIYF TGTGCCAGCAGCGCCTGGACAGATGATTCTGGAAACACCATATATTTT - TRBV9 - TRBJ1-3
CASSEGLDGNTIYF TGCGCCAGCAGCGAGGGACTAGATGGAAACACCATATATTTT - TRBV5-1 - TRBJ1-3
CASGQSNSPLHF TGTGCCAGCGGACAGTCAAATTCACCCCTCCACTTT - TRBV19 - TRBJ1-6
CASSPRRDTNTEAFF TGTGCCAGCTCACCGCGAAGGGACACCAACACTGAAGCTTTCTTT - TRBV18 - TRBJ1-1
CAWSQGQGGQPQHF TGTGCCTGGAGCCAGGGGCAGGGTGGCCAGCCCCAGCATTTT - TRBV30 - TRBJ1-5